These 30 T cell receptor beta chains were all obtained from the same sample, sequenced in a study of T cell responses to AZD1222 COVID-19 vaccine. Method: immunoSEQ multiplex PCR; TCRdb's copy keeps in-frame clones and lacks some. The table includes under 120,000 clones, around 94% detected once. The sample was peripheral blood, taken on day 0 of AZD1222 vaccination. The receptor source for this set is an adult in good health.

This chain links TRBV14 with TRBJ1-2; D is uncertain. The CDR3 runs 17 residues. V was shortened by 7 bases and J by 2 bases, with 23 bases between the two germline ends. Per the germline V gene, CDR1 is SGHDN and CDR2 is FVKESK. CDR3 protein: CASTPPMPSRANYGYTF. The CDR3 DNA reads TGTGCCAGCACCCCCCCTATGCCGAGTAGGGCCAACTATGGCTACACCTTC.

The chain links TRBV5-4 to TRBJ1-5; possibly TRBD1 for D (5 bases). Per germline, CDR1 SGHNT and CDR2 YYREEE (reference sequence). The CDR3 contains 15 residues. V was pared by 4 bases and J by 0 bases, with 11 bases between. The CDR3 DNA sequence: TGTGCCAGCAGCCGGGACGGAAATAGCAATCAGCCCCAGCATTTT. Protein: CASSRDGNSNQPQHF. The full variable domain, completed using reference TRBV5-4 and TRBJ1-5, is ETGVTQSPTHLIKTRGQQVTLRCSSQSGHNTVSWYQQALGQGPQFIFQYYREEENGRGNFPPRFSGLQFPNYSSELNVNALELDDSALYLCASSRDGNSNQPQHFGDGTRLSIL.

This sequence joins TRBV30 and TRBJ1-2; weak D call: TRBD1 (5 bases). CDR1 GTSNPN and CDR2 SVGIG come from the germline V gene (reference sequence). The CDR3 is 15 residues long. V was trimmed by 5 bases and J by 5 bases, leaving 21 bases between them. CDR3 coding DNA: TGTGCCTGGGAGAATCCCACAGAGGGGCCTTATGGCTACACCTTC. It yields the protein CAWENPTEGPYGYTF.

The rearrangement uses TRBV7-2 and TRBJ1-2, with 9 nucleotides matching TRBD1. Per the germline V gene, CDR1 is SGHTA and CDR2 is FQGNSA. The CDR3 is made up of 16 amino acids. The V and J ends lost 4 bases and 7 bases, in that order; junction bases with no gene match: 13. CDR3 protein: CASSSEQGARIAGYTF. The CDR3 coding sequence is TGTGCCAGCAGCTCAGAACAGGGGGCTAGGATAGCTGGCTACACCTTC.

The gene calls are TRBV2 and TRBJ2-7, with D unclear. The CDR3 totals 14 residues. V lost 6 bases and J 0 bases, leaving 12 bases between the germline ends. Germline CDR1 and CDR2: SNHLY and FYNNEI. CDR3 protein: CASSVEMSSYEQYF. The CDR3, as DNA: TGTGCCAGCAGCGTCGAGATGAGCTCCTACGAGCAGTACTTC.

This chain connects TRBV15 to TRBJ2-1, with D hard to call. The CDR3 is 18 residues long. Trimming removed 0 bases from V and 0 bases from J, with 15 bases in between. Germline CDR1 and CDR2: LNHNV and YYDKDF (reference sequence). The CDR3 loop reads CATSRDQVGRSSYNEQFF. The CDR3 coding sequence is TGTGCCACCAGCAGAGACCAAGTGGGAAGGAGCTCCTACAATGAGCAGTTCTTC.

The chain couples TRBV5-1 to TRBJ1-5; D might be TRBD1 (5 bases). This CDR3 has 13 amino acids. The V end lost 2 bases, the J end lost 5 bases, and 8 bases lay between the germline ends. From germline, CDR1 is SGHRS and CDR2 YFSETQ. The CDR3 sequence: CASSFGGDQPQHF. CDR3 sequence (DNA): TGCGCCAGCAGCTTTGGAGGGGATCAGCCCCAGCATTTT.

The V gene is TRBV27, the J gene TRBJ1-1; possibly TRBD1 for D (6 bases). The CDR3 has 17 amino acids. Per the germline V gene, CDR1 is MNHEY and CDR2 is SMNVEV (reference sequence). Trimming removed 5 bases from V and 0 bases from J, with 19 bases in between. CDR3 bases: TGTGCCAGCAGTCCTTTCGTGGGGGCCCGGGTGAACACTGAAGCTTTCTTT. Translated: CASSPFVGARVNTEAFF.

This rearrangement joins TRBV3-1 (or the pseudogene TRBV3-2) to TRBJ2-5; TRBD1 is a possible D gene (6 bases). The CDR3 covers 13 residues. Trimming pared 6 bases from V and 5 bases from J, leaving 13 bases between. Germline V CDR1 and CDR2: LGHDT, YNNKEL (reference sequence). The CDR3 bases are TGTGCCAGCAGACGGGCAGGGGTGGAGACCCAGTACTTC. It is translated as CASRRAGVETQYF.

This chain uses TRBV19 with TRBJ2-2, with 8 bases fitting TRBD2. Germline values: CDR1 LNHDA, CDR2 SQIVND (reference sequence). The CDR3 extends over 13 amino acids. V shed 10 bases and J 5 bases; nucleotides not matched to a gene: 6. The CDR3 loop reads CATRTSWTGELFF. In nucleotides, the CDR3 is TGTGCCACGAGGACTAGCTGGACCGGGGAGCTGTTTTTT.

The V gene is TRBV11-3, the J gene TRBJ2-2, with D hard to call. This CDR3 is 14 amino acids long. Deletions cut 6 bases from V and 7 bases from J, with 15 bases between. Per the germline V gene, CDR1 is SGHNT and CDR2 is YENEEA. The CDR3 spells CASRRGLLDGELFF. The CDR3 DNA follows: TGTGCCAGCAGACGTGGGCTGTTAGACGGGGAGCTGTTTTTT.

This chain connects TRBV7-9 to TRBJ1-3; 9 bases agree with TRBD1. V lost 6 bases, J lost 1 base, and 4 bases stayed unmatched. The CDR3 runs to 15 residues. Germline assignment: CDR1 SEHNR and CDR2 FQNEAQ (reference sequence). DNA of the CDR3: TGTGCCAGCAGAGAACAGGGGGCGTCTGGAAACACCATATATTTT. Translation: CASREQGASGNTIYF.

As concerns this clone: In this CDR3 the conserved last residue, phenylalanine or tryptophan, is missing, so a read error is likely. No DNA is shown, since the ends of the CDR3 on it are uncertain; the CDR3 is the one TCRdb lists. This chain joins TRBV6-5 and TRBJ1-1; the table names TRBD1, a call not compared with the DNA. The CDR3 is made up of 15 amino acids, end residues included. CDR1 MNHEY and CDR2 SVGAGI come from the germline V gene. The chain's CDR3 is CASASRDRGGGASFS.

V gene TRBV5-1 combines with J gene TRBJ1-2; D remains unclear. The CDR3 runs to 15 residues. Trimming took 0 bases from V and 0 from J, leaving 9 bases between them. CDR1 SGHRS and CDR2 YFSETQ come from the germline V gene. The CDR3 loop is CASSLEANTNYGYTF. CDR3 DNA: TGCGCCAGCAGCTTGGAGGCAAATACTAACTATGGCTACACCTTC.

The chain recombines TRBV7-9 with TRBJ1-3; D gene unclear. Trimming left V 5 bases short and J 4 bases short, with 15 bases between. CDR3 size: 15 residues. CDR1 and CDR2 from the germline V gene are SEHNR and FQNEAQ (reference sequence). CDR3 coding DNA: TGTGCCAGCAGCCCAACAGTAGGGTTGGGAAACACCATATATTTT. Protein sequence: CASSPTVGLGNTIYF.

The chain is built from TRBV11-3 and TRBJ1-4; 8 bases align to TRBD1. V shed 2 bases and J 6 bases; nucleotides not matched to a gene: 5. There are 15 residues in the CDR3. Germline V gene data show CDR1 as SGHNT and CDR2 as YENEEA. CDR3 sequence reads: CASSLRTGLHEKLFF. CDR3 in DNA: TGTGCCAGCAGCTTAAGGACAGGGTTGCATGAAAAACTGTTTTTT.

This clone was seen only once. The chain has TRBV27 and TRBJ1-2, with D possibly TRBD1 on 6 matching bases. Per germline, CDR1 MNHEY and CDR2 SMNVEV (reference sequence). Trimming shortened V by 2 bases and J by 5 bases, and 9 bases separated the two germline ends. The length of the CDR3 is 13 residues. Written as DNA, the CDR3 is TGTGCCAGCAGTTTAGGGGGCTTTTATGGCTACACCTTC. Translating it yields CASSLGGFYGYTF.

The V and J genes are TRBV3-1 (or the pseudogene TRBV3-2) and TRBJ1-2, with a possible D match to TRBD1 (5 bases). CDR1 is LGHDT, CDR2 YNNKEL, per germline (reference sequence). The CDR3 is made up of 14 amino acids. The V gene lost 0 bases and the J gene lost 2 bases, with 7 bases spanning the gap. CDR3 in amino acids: CASSQDAGNYGYTF. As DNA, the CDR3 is TGTGCCAGCAGCCAAGATGCAGGGAACTATGGCTACACCTTC.

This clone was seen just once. The CDR3 here is CASSHSLPSGSSYNEQFF. CDR3 in DNA: TGTGCCAGCAGCCACTCGCTCCCTAGCGGGAGCTCCTACAATGAGCAGTTCTTC. The J gene is TRBJ2-1, the V gene TRBV7-9; 10 positions agree with TRBD2. Germline values: CDR1 SEHNR, CDR2 FQNEAQ (reference sequence). The CDR3 is 18 residues long. V lost 5 bases to trimming and J lost 0 bases; unmatched junction nucleotides: 10.

In DNA form, the CDR3 reads TGTGCCAGTAGTATCGGGACAGTAAACTTTGAGCAGTTCTTC. As protein: CASSIGTVNFEQFF. The genes are TRBV19 and TRBJ2-1; 7 positions match TRBD1. V gave up 3 bases and J gave up 9 bases; unmatched junction bases: 8. The germline V gene encodes CDR1 LNHDA and CDR2 SQIVND (reference sequence). The CDR3 has 14 residues.

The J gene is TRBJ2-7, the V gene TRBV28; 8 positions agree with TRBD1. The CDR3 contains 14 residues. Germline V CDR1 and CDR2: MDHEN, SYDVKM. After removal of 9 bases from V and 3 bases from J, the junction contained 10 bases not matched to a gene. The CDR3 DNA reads TGTGCCAGTGCCTCCGGGACAGGCCTCTACGAGCAGTACTTC. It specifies CASASGTGLYEQYF.

The CDR3 spells CASSGVRGRLNEKLFF. The CDR3 DNA sequence: TGTGCCAGCAGTGGGGTCAGGGGGCGTCTGAATGAAAAACTGTTTTTT. V gene TRBV2 combines with J gene TRBJ1-4, with TRBD1 identical over 8 bases. Losses at the gene ends were 4 bases for V and 5 bases for J; bases not matched to a gene: 9. Germline CDR1 SNHLY, CDR2 FYNNEI. The CDR3 extends over 16 amino acids.

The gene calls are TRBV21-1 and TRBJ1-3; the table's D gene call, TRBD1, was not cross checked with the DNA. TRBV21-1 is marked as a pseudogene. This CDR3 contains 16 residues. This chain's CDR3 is CASSERQGPSGNTIYF. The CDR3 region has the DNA TGTGCCAGCAGCGAACGACAGGGACCCTCTGGAAACACCATATATTTT.

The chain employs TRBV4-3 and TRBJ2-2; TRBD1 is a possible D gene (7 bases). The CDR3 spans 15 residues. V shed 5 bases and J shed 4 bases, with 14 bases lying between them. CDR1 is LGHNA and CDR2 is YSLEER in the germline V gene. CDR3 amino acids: CASSSGQGGTGELFF. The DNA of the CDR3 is TGCGCCAGCAGCTCGGGGCAGGGGGGCACCGGGGAGCTGTTTTTT.

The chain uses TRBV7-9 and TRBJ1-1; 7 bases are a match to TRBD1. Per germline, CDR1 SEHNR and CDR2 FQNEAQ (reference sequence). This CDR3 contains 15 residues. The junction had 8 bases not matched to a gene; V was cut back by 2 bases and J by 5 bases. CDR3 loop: CASSLTGQGGTEAFF. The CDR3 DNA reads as TGTGCCAGCAGCTTAACCGGCCAGGGGGGAACTGAAGCTTTCTTT.

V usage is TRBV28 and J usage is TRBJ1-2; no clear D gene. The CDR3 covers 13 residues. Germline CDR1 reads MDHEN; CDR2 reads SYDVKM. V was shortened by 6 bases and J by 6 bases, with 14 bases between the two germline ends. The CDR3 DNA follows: TGTGCCAGCAGCCCGCCGAAGCCCCATGGCTACACCTTC. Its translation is CASSPPKPHGYTF.

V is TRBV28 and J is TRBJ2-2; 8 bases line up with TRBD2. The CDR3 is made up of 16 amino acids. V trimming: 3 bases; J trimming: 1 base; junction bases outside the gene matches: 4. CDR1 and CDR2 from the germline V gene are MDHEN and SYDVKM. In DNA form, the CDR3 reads TGTGCCAGCAGTTTTGTTCGGGGGGGGAACACCGGGGAGCTGTTTTTT. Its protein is CASSFVRGGNTGELFF.

The CDR3 coding sequence is TGCGCCAGCAGCTTTGGGACAGGGCACGTGAACACTGAAGCTTTCTTT. Translated, it gives CASSFGTGHVNTEAFF. The rearrangement uses TRBV5-1 and TRBJ1-1; 9 bases are a match to TRBD1. The CDR3 is made up of 16 amino acids. Germline CDR1 and CDR2: SGHRS and YFSETQ. The trim removed 2 bases at V and 0 bases at J, leaving 5 bases unmatched.

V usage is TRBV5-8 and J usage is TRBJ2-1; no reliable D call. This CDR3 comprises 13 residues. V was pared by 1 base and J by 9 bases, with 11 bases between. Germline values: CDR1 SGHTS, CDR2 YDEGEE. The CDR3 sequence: CASSLRRLGEQFF. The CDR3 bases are TGTGCCAGCAGCTTGCGGCGTCTAGGTGAGCAGTTCTTC.

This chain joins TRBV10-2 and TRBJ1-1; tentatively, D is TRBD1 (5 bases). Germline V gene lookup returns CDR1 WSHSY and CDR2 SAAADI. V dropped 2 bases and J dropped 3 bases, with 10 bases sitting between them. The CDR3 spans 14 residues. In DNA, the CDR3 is TGCGCCAGCAGTGAGGGGGGGGTGGACACTGAAGCTTTCTTT. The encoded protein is CASSEGGVDTEAFF.